This T cell receptor beta chain was captured in a study of blood T cells in healthy people across ages. A sample-barcoded 5' primer and a J-beta primer mix were used in a second PCR of about 6 to 12 cycles. MiXCR, applied by TCRdb to the 5' RACE reads, yields one record per CDR3 protein. The sample carries around 1.5 million distinct CDR3 sequences, approximately 59% recorded once. The germline V gene encodes CDR1 SGHTA and CDR2 FQGNSA. This CDR3 spans 13 amino acids. V shed 3 bases and J shed 13 bases, with 16 bases lying between them. The origin of this receptor is a young man in good health. The sequenced material came from blood. The V call is TRBV7-2, the J call TRBJ2-4; D might be TRBD1 (5 bases). CDR3 sequence: CASSLTVSSEQYF. In DNA, the CDR3 is TGTGCCAGCAGCTTGACAGTCTCTAGTGAGCAGTACTTC.